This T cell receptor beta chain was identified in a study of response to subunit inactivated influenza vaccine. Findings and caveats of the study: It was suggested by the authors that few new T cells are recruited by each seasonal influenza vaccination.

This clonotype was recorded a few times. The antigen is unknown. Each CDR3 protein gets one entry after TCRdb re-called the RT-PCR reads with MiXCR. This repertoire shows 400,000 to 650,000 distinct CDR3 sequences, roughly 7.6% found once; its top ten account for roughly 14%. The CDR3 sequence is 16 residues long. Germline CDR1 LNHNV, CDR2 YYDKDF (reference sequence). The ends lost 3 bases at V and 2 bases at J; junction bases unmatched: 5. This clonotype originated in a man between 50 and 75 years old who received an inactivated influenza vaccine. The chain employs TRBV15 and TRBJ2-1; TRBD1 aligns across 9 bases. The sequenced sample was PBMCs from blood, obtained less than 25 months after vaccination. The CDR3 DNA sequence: TGTGCCACCAGCAGGAGGGACAGGGATCCCTACAATGAGCAGTTCTTC. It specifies CATSRRDRDPYNEQFF.